The 18 T cell receptor beta chains reported below all come from one sample, sequenced in a study of identical twins. TCRdb re-derived calls from the 5' RACE reads in MiXCR, one entry per CDR3 protein. The repertoire consists of nearly 900,000 distinct CDR3 sequences, with 9% to 15% occurring once and the leading ten covering around 1.6%. A further study also used this sample, focusing on yellow fever vaccine responses in identical twins.

Sample: PBMCs. The source of these receptors is a woman aged 18-29 years in good health.

V and J are TRBV7-2 and TRBJ2-1; 8 bases match TRBD2. CDR3 length: 16 residues. CDR1 is SGHTA and CDR2 is FQGNSA in the germline V gene. Trimming at V came to 0 bases and at J to 9 bases, leaving 10 bases not matched to a gene. CDR3: CASSLAGLGGWGEQFF. CDR3 sequence (DNA): TGTGCCAGCAGCTTAGCGGGACTAGGGGGATGGGGTGAGCAGTTCTTC.

The sample holds a few counts of this clonotype. This chain joins TRBV4-1 and TRBJ1-1; D unclear. Germline CDR1 MGHRA, CDR2 YSYEKL. V dropped 5 bases and J dropped 2 bases, with 12 bases sitting between them. This CDR3 has 14 residues. The CDR3 DNA is TGCGCCAGCAGCTATGGCCCTGCAAACACTGAAGCTTTCTTT. This codes for CASSYGPANTEAFF.

This clonotype was picked up a small number of times. V is TRBV9 and J is TRBJ1-1; tentatively, D is TRBD1 (5 bases). The germline V and J ends were trimmed by 0 bases and 5 bases, with 11 bases remaining between them. This CDR3 is built from 14 residues. CDR1 is SGDLS and CDR2 is YYNGEE in the germline V gene. For the CDR3, the DNA is TGTGCCAGCAGCGTAGAGGTGGGGGGAACTGAAGCTTTCTTT. Amino acids: CASSVEVGGTEAFF.

The V call is TRBV11-1, the J call TRBJ2-2, with 10 bases lining up with TRBD1. The CDR3 contains 19 residues. CDR1 is SGHAT and CDR2 is FQDESV in the germline V gene (reference sequence). V shed 0 bases and J 0 bases; nucleotides not matched to a gene: 7. CDR3 sequence (DNA): TGTGCCAGCAGCTTAGCAGGCTCGACAGGGGGCTCGAACACCGGGGAGCTGTTTTTT. Translated, it gives CASSLAGSTGGSNTGELFF.

This clonotype appeared a few times. The chain joins TRBV7-8 to TRBJ2-1, with 11 bases aligning to TRBD1. This CDR3 is built from 15 residues. V shed 4 bases, J shed 7 bases, and the junction held 6 bases outside the gene matches. CDR1 and CDR2 (germline): SGHVS, FQNEAQ. The CDR3 DNA sequence: TGTGCCAGCAGCTCCGGGACAGGGGGACGTAATGAGCAGTTCTTC. Translating gives CASSSGTGGRNEQFF.

V usage is TRBV3-1 and J usage is TRBJ2-7, with TRBD2 identical over 12 bases. This CDR3 region has 19 residues. Losses at the gene ends were 0 bases for V and 6 bases for J; bases not matched to a gene: 15. The germline V gene has CDR1 LGHDT and CDR2 YNNKEL (reference sequence). The CDR3 nucleotides are TGTGCCAGCAGCCAAGAGCCGGGACTAGCGGGCCCCCATCGCGGCGAGCAGTACTTC. It codes for CASSQEPGLAGPHRGEQYF.

This clonotype was observed a handful of times. J is TRBJ2-7 and V is TRBV2; 14 positions agree with TRBD2. Trimming removed 9 bases from V and 2 bases from J; junction bases left unmatched: 6. The CDR3 consists of 15 residues. The V gene's germline CDR1 is SNHLY and CDR2 FYNNEI. The CDR3 reads CASTGLAGGAYEQYV. Here the CDR3 DNA reads TGTGCCAGTACCGGACTAGCGGGGGGAGCCTACGAGCAGTACGTC.

In its sample, this clonotype was seen many times. CDR3 in amino acids: CASKRERVSDTQYF. DNA of the CDR3: TGTGCCAGCAAACGGGAGCGGGTTTCAGATACGCAGTATTTT. The chain carries TRBV12-3 or TRBV12-4 and TRBJ2-3; a possible D gene is TRBD2 (6 bases). This CDR3 spans 14 amino acids. Trimming removed 7 bases at V and 4 bases at J, with 15 bases between.

This clonotype was detected a few times. The chain recombines TRBV2 with TRBJ1-1; D is unclear. Germline V CDR1 and CDR2: SNHLY, FYNNEI. V lost 2 bases and J 6 bases, leaving 10 bases between the germline ends. CDR3 length: 13 amino acids. DNA for the CDR3: TGTGCCAGCAGTGAATTGCGACGGGCTGAAGCTTTCTTT. Encoded protein: CASSELRRAEAFF.

This clonotype was seen more than once but under ten times. The gene calls are TRBV3-1 and TRBJ2-1; D gene ambiguous. Germline CDR1 LGHDT, CDR2 YNNKEL (reference sequence). CDR3 size: 12 residues. V shed 0 bases and J shed 12 bases, with 9 bases lying between them. DNA for the CDR3: TGTGCCAGCAGCCAAGATATCGGATCGCAGTTCTTC. Translation: CASSQDIGSQFF.

This clonotype has a handful of counts. The genes are TRBV20-1 and TRBJ2-7; tentatively, D is TRBD1 (6 bases). V was pared by 4 bases and J by 2 bases, with 6 bases between. The CDR3 runs to 11 residues. CDR1 and CDR2 from the germline V gene are DFQATT and SNEGSKA (reference sequence). The DNA of the CDR3 is TGCAGTGCTACAGGGGCCTACGAGCAGTACTTC. Protein product: CSATGAYEQYF.

The chain couples TRBV12-3 or TRBV12-4 to TRBJ1-6; 7 bases match TRBD1. The CDR3 is made up of 16 amino acids. The junction had 7 bases not matched to a gene; V was cut back by 3 bases and J by 5 bases. The CDR3 DNA is TGTGCCAGCAGTTTGGGGCCGGGACAGAATAATTCACCCCTCCACTTT. Its protein is CASSLGPGQNNSPLHF.

This clonotype was observed at least ten times. The V call is TRBV12-3 or TRBV12-4, the J call TRBJ1-2; D perhaps matches TRBD1 (6 bases). V lost 6 bases to trimming and J lost 2 bases, with 16 bases between them. This CDR3 has 15 residues. CDR3 nucleotides: TGTGCCAGCAGGGCCCTTTTACAGGGAAACTATGGCTACACCTTC. Protein sequence: CASRALLQGNYGYTF.

This clonotype was detected a few times. The J gene is TRBJ2-3, the V gene TRBV4-1; 14 positions match TRBD2. Germline loops: CDR1 MGHRA, CDR2 YSYEKL. V shed 0 bases and J 4 bases; nucleotides not matched to a gene: 3. This CDR3 contains 17 residues. CDR3 sequence (DNA): TGCGCCAGCAGCCAAGACGGGACTAGCGGGAGTGCAGATACGCAGTATTTT. Protein product: CASSQDGTSGSADTQYF.

This clonotype showed up just a few times. The chain has TRBV28 and TRBJ2-3, with 7 nucleotides matching TRBD2. The V gene end was trimmed by 6 bases and the J gene end by 14 bases; junction bases not matched to a gene: 17. Germline assignment: CDR1 MDHEN and CDR2 SYDVKM. This CDR3 has 14 amino acids. The CDR3 sequence: CASSLTLGTTARYF. CDR3 bases: TGTGCCAGCAGCCTTACCCTGGGGACTACAGCCCGGTATTTT.

This clonotype has ten or more counts. This rearrangement joins TRBV2 to TRBJ2-3, with D perhaps matching TRBD1 (5 bases). With 4 bases removed from V and 0 bases from J, the gap between germline ends came to 8 bases. CDR1 and CDR2 (germline): SNHLY, FYNNEI. This CDR3 contains 14 residues. The CDR3 loop is CASSGQGSTDTQYF. CDR3 nucleotides: TGTGCCAGCAGTGGCCAGGGCAGCACAGATACGCAGTATTTT.

This clonotype was counted between two and nine times. This chain connects TRBV28 to TRBJ2-7, with D possibly matching TRBD2 (6 bases). The germline V gene has CDR1 MDHEN and CDR2 SYDVKM. The V end was cut by 7 bases, the J end by 2 bases, with 18 bases between. CDR3 length: 15 amino acids. CDR3 sequence reads: CASNSPGLSTYEQYF. The CDR3 DNA sequence: TGTGCCAGCAACTCCCCGGGACTGAGTACCTACGAGCAGTACTTC.

This clonotype occurred a few times. For the CDR3, the DNA is TGTGCCAGCTCACCACCTTATTCCTGGGGCAGTGAGCAGTTCTTC. This translates into CASSPPYSWGSEQFF. This sequence joins TRBV18 and TRBJ2-1, with a weak D call TRBD1 (5 bases). CDR1 KGHSH and CDR2 LQKENI come from the germline V gene. This CDR3 contains 15 residues. V lost 0 bases to trimming and J lost 9 bases, with 15 bases between them. The complete variable domain, with remaining parts taken from reference TRBV18 and TRBJ2-1, reads NAGVMQNPRHLVRRRGQEARLRCSPMKGHSHVYWYRQLPEEGLKFMVYLQKENIIDESGMPKERFSAEFPKEGPSILRIQQVVRGDSAAYFCASSPPYSWGSEQFFGPGTRLTVL.